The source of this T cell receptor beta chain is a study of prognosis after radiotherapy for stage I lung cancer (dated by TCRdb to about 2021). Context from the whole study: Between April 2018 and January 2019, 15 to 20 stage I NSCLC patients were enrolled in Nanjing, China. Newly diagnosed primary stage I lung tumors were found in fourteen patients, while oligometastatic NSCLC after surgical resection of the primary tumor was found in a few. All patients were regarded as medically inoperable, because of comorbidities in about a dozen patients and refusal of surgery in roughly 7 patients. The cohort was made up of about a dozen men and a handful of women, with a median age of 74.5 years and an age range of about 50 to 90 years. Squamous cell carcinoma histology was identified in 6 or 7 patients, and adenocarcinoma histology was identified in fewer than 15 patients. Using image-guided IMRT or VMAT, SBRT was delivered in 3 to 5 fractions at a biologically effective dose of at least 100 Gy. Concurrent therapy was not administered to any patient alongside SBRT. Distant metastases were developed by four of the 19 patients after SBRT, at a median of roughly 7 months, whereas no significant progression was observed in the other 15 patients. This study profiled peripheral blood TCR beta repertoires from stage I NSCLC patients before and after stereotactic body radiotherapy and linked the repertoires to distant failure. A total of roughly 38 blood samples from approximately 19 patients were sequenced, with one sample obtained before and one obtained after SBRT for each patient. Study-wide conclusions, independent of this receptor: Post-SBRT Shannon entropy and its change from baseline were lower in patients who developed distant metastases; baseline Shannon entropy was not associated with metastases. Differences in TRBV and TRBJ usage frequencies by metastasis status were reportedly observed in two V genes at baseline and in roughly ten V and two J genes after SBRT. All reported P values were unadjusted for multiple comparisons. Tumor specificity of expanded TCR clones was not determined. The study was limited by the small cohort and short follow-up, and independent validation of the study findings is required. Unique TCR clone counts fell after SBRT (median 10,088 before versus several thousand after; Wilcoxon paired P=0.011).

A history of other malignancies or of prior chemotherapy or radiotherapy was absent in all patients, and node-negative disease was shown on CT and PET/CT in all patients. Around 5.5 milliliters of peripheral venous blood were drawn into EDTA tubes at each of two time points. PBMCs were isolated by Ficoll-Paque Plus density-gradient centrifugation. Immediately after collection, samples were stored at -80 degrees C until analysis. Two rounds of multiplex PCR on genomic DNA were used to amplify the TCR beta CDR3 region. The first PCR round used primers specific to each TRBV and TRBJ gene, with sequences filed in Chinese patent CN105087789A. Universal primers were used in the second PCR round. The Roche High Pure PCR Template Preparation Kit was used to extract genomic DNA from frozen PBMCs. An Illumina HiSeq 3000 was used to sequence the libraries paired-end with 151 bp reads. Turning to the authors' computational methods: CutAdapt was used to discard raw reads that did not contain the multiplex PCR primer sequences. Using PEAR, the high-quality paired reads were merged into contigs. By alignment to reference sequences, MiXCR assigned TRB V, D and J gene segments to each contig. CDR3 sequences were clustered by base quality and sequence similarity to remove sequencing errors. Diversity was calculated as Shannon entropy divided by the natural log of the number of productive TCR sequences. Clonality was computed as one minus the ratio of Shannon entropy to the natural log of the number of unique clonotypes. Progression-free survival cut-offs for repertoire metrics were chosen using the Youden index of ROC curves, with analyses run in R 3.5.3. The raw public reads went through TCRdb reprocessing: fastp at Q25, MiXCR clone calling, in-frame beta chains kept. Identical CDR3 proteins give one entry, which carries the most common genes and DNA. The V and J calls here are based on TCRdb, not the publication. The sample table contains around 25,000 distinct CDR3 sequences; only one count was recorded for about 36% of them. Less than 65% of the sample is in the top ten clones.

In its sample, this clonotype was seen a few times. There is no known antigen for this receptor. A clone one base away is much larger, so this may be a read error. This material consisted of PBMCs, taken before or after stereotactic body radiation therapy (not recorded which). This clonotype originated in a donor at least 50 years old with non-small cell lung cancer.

The CDR3 region has the sequence CSARASLDLQETQYF. Read as DNA, the sequence is TGCAGTGCTAGAGCTAGCCTGGACCTCCAAGAGACCCAGTACTTC. The chain uses TRBV20-1 and TRBJ2-5; the D gene is possibly TRBD2, with 5 bases matching. The CDR3 measures 15 amino acids from cysteine to phenylalanine. The DNA shown is the 45-base CDR3, in frame from base 1. Based on the germline V gene (reference sequence), the CDR1 and CDR2 sequences are DFQATT and SNEGSKA. V lost 1 base and J lost 1 base; the stretch between them is 13 bases long.